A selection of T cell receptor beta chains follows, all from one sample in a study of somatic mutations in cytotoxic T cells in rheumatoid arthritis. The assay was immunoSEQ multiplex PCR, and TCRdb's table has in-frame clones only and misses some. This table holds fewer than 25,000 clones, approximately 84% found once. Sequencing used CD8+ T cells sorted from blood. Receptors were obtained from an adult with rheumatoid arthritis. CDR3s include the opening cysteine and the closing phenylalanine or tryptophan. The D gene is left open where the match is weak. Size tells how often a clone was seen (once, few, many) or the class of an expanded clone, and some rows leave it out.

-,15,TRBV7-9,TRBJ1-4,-,CASSLISTEREKLFF,TGTGCCAGCAGCTTAATTTCGACGGAGAGGGAAAAACTGTTTTTT
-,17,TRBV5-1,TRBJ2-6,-,CASSVDSQDSGANVLTF,TGCGCCAGCAGCGTGGACAGCCAGGACTCTGGGGCCAACGTCCTGACTTTC
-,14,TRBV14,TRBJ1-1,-,CASSQDLGSPEAFF,TGTGCCAGCAGCCAAGATCTGGGTTCCCCTGAAGCTTTCTTT
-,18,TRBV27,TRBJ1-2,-,CASSLIVGRGKGNYGYTF,TGTGCCAGCAGTTTAATAGTTGGCAGGGGCAAAGGCAACTATGGCTACACCTTC
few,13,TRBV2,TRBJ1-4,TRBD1,CASSGGQSEKLFF,TGTGCCAGCAGTGGGGGACAGAGTGAAAAACTGTTTTTT
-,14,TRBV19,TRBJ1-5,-,CASSITDGDQPQHF,TGTGCCAGTAGTATAACGGACGGGGATCAGCCCCAGCATTTT
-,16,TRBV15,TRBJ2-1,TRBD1,CATSRETGGSYNEQFF,TGTGCCACCAGCAGAGAAACAGGGGGCTCCTACAATGAGCAGTTCTTC
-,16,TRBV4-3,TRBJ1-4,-,CASSQDGSATNEKLFF,TGCGCCAGCAGCCAAGATGGGTCGGCAACTAATGAAAAACTGTTTTTT
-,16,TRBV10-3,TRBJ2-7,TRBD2,CAISEPVGREREEQYF,TGTGCCATCAGTGAGCCGGTCGGGCGGGAGCGGGAAGAGCAGTACTTC
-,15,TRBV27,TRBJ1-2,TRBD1,CASSLSSDRAYGYTF,TGTGCCAGCAGTTTATCCTCGGACAGGGCCTATGGCTACACCTTC
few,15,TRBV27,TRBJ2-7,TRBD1,CASSLVLRGLNEQYF,TGTGCCAGCAGTTTAGTTCTCAGGGGGCTGAACGAGCAGTACTTC
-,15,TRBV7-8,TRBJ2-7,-,CASSWLNGDPYEQYF,TGTGCCAGCAGCTGGCTGAACGGGGACCCCTACGAGCAGTACTTC
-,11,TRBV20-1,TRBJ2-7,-,CSAKLGYEQYF,TGCAGTGCTAAGCTAGGATACGAGCAGTACTTC
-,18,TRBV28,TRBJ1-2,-,CASTYDTGARIRNYGYTF,TGTGCCAGCACCTACGACACCGGGGCGCGTATTCGTAACTATGGCTACACCTTC
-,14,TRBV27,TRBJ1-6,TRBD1,CASSFRDRNSPLHF,TGTGCCAGCAGTTTCCGGGACAGAAATTCACCCCTCCACTTT
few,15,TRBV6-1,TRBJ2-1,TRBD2,CASMALAGQVDEQFF,TGTGCCAGCATGGCACTAGCGGGACAAGTCGATGAGCAGTTCTTC
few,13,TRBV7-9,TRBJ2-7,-,CASSPTMAYEQYF,TGTGCCAGCAGCCCTACGATGGCCTACGAGCAGTACTTC
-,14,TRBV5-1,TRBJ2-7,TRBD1,CASSWTGPNYEQYF,TGCGCCAGCAGCTGGACAGGGCCGAATTACGAGCAGTACTTC
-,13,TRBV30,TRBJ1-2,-,CAWSGPPEEGYTF,TGTGCCTGGAGTGGACCGCCTGAGGAGGGCTACACCTTC
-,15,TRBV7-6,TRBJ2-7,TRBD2,CASSPSSGTAYEQYF,TGTGCCAGCAGCCCCTCTAGCGGGACGGCCTACGAGCAGTACTTC
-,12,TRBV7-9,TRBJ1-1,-,CASSQDNLEAFF,TGTGCCAGCAGCCAGGACAACCTTGAAGCTTTCTTT
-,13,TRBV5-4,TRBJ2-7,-,CASSLGRSYEQYF,TGTGCCAGCAGCTTGGGTAGATCCTACGAGCAGTACTTC
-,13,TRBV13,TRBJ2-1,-,CASSLISYNEQFF,TGTGCCAGCAGCTTAATTAGCTACAATGAGCAGTTCTTC
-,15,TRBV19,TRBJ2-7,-,CASSIGVGSSYEQYF,TGTGCCAGTAGTATCGGGGTCGGGAGCTCCTACGAGCAGTACTTC
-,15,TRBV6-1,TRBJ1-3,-,CASSETRGAGNTIYF,TGTGCCAGCAGTGAAACCAGGGGAGCTGGAAACACCATATATTTT
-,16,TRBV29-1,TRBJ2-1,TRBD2,CSYDGRGGSSYNEQFF,TGCAGCTATGATGGGCGGGGGGGGAGCTCCTACAATGAGCAGTTCTTC
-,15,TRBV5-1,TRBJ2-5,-,CASRLALGFAETQYF,TGCGCCAGCAGGTTGGCACTAGGTTTCGCGGAGACCCAGTACTTC
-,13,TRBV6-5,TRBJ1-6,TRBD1,CASSWGQNSPLHF,TGTGCCAGCAGTTGGGGACAGAATTCACCCCTCCACTTT
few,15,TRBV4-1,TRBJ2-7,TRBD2,CASSQVLAGAYEQYF,TGCGCCAGCAGCCAAGTACTAGCGGGAGCCTACGAGCAGTACTTC
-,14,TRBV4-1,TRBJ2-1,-,CASSQARENDEQFF,TGCGCCAGCAGCCAAGCAAGGGAAAACGATGAGCAGTTCTTC
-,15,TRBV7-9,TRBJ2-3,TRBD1,CASTSTRGGSDTQYF,TGTGCCAGCACATCAACCCGAGGGGGCTCAGATACGCAGTATTTT
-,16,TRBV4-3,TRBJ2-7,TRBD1,CASSQDLGDSSYEQYF,TGCGCCAGCAGCCAAGATTTAGGGGACAGCTCCTACGAGCAGTACTTC
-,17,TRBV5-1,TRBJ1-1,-,CASSRDIGPTDNTEAFF,TGCGCCAGCAGCCGTGACATTGGCCCGACAGATAACACTGAAGCTTTCTTT
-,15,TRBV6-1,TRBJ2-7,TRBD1,CASQINDRDDDEQYF,TGTGCCAGCCAGATTAACGACAGGGATGATGACGAGCAGTACTTC
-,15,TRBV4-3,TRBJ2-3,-,CASSPRDGQTDTQYF,TGCGCCAGCAGCCCCCGGGACGGACAGACAGATACGCAGTATTTT
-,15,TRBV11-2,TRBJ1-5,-,CASSLSPSGGQPQHF,TGTGCCAGCAGCTTATCACCCAGTGGAGGTCAGCCCCAGCATTTT
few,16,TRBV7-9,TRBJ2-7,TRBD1,CASSQEINRGVYEQYF,TGTGCCAGCAGCCAGGAGATAAACAGGGGCGTATACGAGCAGTACTTC
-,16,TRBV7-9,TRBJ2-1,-,CASSSLRGVSYNEQFF,TGTGCCAGCAGCTCCCTCCGCGGGGTCTCCTACAATGAGCAGTTCTTC
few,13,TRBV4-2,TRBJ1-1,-,CASSQRGQTEAFF,TGTGCCAGCAGCCAACGTGGGCAAACTGAAGCTTTCTTT
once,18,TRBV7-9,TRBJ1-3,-,CASSPPVEPAPRGNTIYF,TGTGCCAGCAGCCCCCCGGTGGAGCCGGCCCCCAGGGGAAACACCATATATTTT
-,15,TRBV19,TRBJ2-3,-,CASSIGFSSTDTQYF,TGTGCCAGTAGTATAGGCTTTTCCTCCACAGATACGCAGTATTTT
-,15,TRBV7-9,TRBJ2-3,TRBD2,CASSLFLADTDTQYF,TGTGCCAGCAGCTTATTTCTAGCGGACACAGATACGCAGTATTTT
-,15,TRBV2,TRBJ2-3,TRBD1,CASSEGVRGLDTQYF,TGTGCCAGCAGTGAGGGGGTCAGGGGGTTAGATACGCAGTATTTT
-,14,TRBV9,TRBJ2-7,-,CASTGRDNFYEQYF,TGTGCCAGCACTGGGAGAGACAATTTCTACGAGCAGTACTTC
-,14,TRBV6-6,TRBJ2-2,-,CASSYGGYTGELFF,TGTGCCAGCAGTTACGGCGGGTACACCGGGGAGCTGTTTTTT
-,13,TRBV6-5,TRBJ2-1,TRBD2,CASSTGTSNEQFF,TGTGCCAGCAGTACCGGGACTAGCAATGAGCAGTTCTTC
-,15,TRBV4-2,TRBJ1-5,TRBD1,CASSRRQGSDQPQHF,TGTGCCAGCAGCCGAAGACAGGGGTCGGATCAGCCCCAGCATTTT
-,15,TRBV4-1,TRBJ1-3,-,CASSQDKGTGNTIYF,TGCGCCAGCAGCCAAGACAAAGGGACTGGAAACACCATATATTTT